Below, one T cell receptor (beta chain) is given with its context. This record comes from a study of blood T cell repertoires in COVID-19. CDR1 is MDHEN, CDR2 SYDVKM, per germline. J gave up 2 bases and V 3 bases, and 4 bases lay outside the gene matches. This CDR3 has 14 amino acids. Clones were sequenced by immunoSEQ multiplex PCR, and TCRdb holds only the in-frame ones, with some missing. Of 90,000 to 120,000 clones detected, approximately 85% appear once; the ten largest clones hold 2.1%. Sample: peripheral blood. The TCR was taken from a human donor in a cohort sampled during active COVID-19. V gene TRBV28 combines with J gene TRBJ2-7, with TRBD2 matching over 7 bases. CDR3 DNA sequence: TGTGCCAGCAGTTTCACGGGAGGTACCTACGAGCAGTACTTC. Encoded protein: CASSFTGGTYEQYF.